The clone carrying this T cell receptor beta chain appeared many times. Clones were sequenced by immunoSEQ multiplex PCR, and TCRdb holds only the in-frame ones, with some missing. This sample yields tens of thousands of clones, of which 65% to 85% are seen a single time; roughly 6% belongs to the top ten. The record originates from a study of blood T cell repertoires in COVID-19. V dropped 7 bases and J dropped 3; count of bases not matched to a gene: 2. The CDR3 consists of 13 residues. CDR1 MNHEY and CDR2 SMNVEV come from the germline V gene (reference sequence). Sequenced material: peripheral blood. The TCR originated in a human donor in a cohort sampled during active COVID-19. V is TRBV27 and J is TRBJ2-7, with 11 bases matching TRBD2. As DNA, the CDR3 is TGTGCCAGCAAACTAGCGGGGGACTACGAGCAGTACTTC. Protein: CASKLAGDYEQYF.